The 11 T cell receptor beta chains below all came from one sample that was sequenced in a study of blood T cell repertoires in COVID-19. Method: immunoSEQ multiplex PCR; TCRdb's copy keeps in-frame clones and lacks some. The top ten hold 3% of the sample, which has about 360,000 clones, around 84% seen once. Input material: peripheral blood. Receptors were obtained from a human donor in a cohort sampled during active COVID-19.

The J gene is TRBJ2-5, the V gene TRBV19; TRBD1 agrees at 12 bases. Trimming cost V 5 bases and J 5 bases; bases outside gene matches: 6. This CDR3 has 15 residues. Germline V gives CDR1 LNHDA, CDR2 SQIVND (reference sequence). This chain's CDR3 is CASSQGTGGIETQYF. For the CDR3, the DNA is TGTGCCAGTAGTCAAGGGACAGGGGGCATTGAGACCCAGTACTTC.

The chain uses TRBV27 and TRBJ2-4; 9 bases line up with TRBD1. The CDR3 has 16 residues. Germline CDR1 reads MNHEY; CDR2 reads SMNVEV (reference sequence). V lost 6 bases to trimming and J lost 1 base; unmatched junction nucleotides: 7. The CDR3: CASRTSGQGAKNIQYF. As DNA, the CDR3 is TGTGCCAGCAGAACGTCAGGACAGGGGGCCAAAAACATTCAGTACTTC.

The chain recombines TRBV12-2 with TRBJ2-6; no DNA check was done on the table's D call, TRBD1. TRBV12-2 is a recognized pseudogene. This CDR3 spans 19 amino acids. The DNA of the CDR3 is TGTGCAAGTCGCTTACGGCGCCCTCACAGGGGATCTGGGGCCAACGTCCTGACTTTC. Its protein product is CASRLRRPHRGSGANVLTF.

The V gene is TRBV20-1, the J gene TRBJ2-7, with D unclear. The CDR3 has 11 amino acids. V lost 6 bases, J lost 3 bases, and 9 bases lay in between. Germline assignment: CDR1 DFQATT and CDR2 SNEGSKA (reference sequence). CDR3 in amino acids: CSAHLNYEQYF. In nucleotides, the CDR3 is TGCAGTGCCCACTTAAACTACGAGCAGTACTTC.

V and J are TRBV4-1 and TRBJ2-3; the match to TRBD2 covers 7 bases. CDR1 is MGHRA, CDR2 YSYEKL, per germline. The CDR3 sequence is 16 residues long. After removal of 1 base from V and 4 bases from J, the junction contained 8 bases not matched to a gene. The CDR3 DNA reads as TGCGCCAGCAGCCAAGCCCTTGGCGGGGGACCAGATACGCAGTATTTT. It yields the protein CASSQALGGGPDTQYF.

The V and J genes are TRBV4-1 and TRBJ1-5; 8 bases match TRBD1. The CDR3 is 15 amino acids. The V gene's germline CDR1 is MGHRA and CDR2 YSYEKL. After removal of 5 bases from V and 5 bases from J, the junction contained 8 bases not matched to a gene. CDR3 loop: CASSSIRGPYQPQHF. Here the CDR3 DNA reads TGCGCCAGCAGCTCCATCAGGGGGCCTTATCAGCCCCAGCATTTT.

The chain is built from TRBV6-5 and TRBJ1-1; D is undetermined. Trimming took 5 bases from V and 4 from J, leaving 14 bases between them. The CDR3 covers 14 residues. Germline CDR1 MNHEY, CDR2 SVGAGI. CDR3: CASSLLLAGTEAFF. CDR3 nucleotide sequence: TGTGCCAGCAGTCTCCTTTTGGCGGGCACTGAAGCTTTCTTT.

V and J are TRBV27 and TRBJ1-2; D gene unclear. CDR3 length: 13 amino acids. Trimming stripped 3 bases from V and 8 bases from J, with 13 bases between. Germline CDR1 reads MNHEY; CDR2 reads SMNVEV (reference sequence). CDR3 coding DNA: TGTGCCAGCAGTTTTTCCGGCGCGGGCGGCTACACCTTC. Its protein product is CASSFSGAGGYTF.

The V gene is TRBV19, the J gene TRBJ1-2; D may be TRBD1 (6 bases). Trimming pared 6 bases from V and 4 bases from J, leaving 21 bases between. The CDR3 covers 16 residues. Per the germline V gene, CDR1 is LNHDA and CDR2 is SQIVND (reference sequence). In nucleotides, the CDR3 is TGTGCCAGTAGAAGGGGGTCAGGGGAGCGTCCCTATGGCTACACCTTC. This codes for CASRRGSGERPYGYTF. Full variable domain (missing parts from reference TRBV19 and TRBJ1-2): DGGITQSPKYLFRKEGQNVTLSCEQNLNHDAMYWYRQDPGQGLRLIYYSQIVNDFQKGDIAEGYSVSREKKESFPLTVTSAQKNPTAFYLCASRRGSGERPYGYTFGSGTRLTVV.

The chain has TRBV19 and TRBJ2-1; 12 nucleotides align to TRBD2. The CDR3 contains 19 residues. The germline V gene has CDR1 LNHDA and CDR2 SQIVND (reference sequence). V lost 3 bases, J lost 1 base, and 10 bases stayed unmatched. DNA of the CDR3: TGTGCCAGTAGTATGGAAGGCCTAGCGGGGGGGCAGTCCTACAATGAGCAGTTCTTC. Its protein is CASSMEGLAGGQSYNEQFF.

The rearrangement joins TRBV5-6 to TRBJ2-3; D remains ambiguous. The V end was cut by 1 base, the J end by 3 bases, with 9 bases between. CDR3 length: 14 amino acids. Germline loops: CDR1 SGHDT, CDR2 YYEEEE. CDR3 nucleotide sequence: TGTGCCAGCAGCTTGCCCCCCGGGACAGATACGCAGTATTTT. This codes for CASSLPPGTDTQYF.